These T cell receptor beta chains were read from a single sample in a study of T cells after posttransplantation cyclophosphamide. Assay: immunoSEQ multiplex PCR; the TCRdb copy retains only in-frame clones and omits some. The sample yields some 66,000 clones, around 93% seen once. The sequenced sample was PBMCs. All receptors derive from a woman between 25 and 40 years old in good health and a related stem cell transplant donor. Each CDR3 is given with its conserved first and last residue. The D gene is left open where the match is weak. Clone size is stated in some rows and not others, as once, few, many or a class when expanded.

J gene,clone size,D gene,V gene,CDR3 protein,CDR3 DNA
TRBJ1-1,-,-,TRBV7-7,CASTPIRGDTEAFF,TGTGCCAGCACCCCCATAAGGGGAGACACTGAAGCTTTCTTT
TRBJ1-3,-,-,TRBV28,CASSRTLSSGNTIYF,TGTGCCAGCAGCCGGACACTATCCTCTGGAAACACCATATATTTT
TRBJ2-7,-,TRBD1,TRBV28,CATTLPTGGAYEQYF,TGTGCCACCACATTGCCGACAGGGGGCGCCTACGAGCAGTACTTC
TRBJ1-1,-,-,TRBV9,CASSRQNTEAFF,TGTGCCAGCAGCAGACAGAACACTGAAGCTTTCTTT
TRBJ1-4,-,-,TRBV7-9,CASSSSGQRNNEKLFF,TGTGCCAGCAGCTCATCAGGACAGCGTAATAATGAAAAACTGTTTTTT
TRBJ1-2,-,-,TRBV27,CASSKNMGSKGYTF,TGTGCCAGCAGTAAAAACATGGGAAGTAAAGGCTACACCTTC
TRBJ2-3,-,-,TRBV11-1,CASSSPGTDTQYF,TGTGCCAGCAGCTCCCCTGGCACAGATACGCAGTATTTT
TRBJ1-3,-,-,TRBV7-6,CASSSEPGNTIYF,TGTGCCAGCAGCTCCGAGCCAGGAAACACCATATATTTT
TRBJ1-2,-,-,TRBV19,CASSDRSFNYGYTF,TGTGCCAGTAGCGACAGATCGTTTAACTATGGCTACACCTTC
TRBJ1-1,-,-,TRBV6-5,CASSHRATNTEAFF,TGTGCCAGCAGCCACAGGGCTACGAACACTGAAGCTTTCTTT
TRBJ2-3,-,TRBD2,TRBV11-1,CASSLSSGGISDTQYF,TGTGCCAGCAGCTTGTCTAGCGGGGGGATTTCAGATACGCAGTATTTT
TRBJ2-3,-,-,TRBV20-1,CSAIRDTQYF,TGCAGTGCTATCAGGGATACGCAGTATTTT
TRBJ2-6,-,TRBD1,TRBV10-3,CAISESFDRASGANVLTF,TGTGCCATCAGTGAGTCCTTTGACAGGGCCTCTGGGGCCAACGTCCTGACTTTC
TRBJ2-3,once,TRBD2,TRBV19,CASSLGLAVTDTQYF,TGTGCCAGTAGTTTAGGACTAGCGGTCACAGATACGCAGTATTTT
TRBJ2-7,-,TRBD2,TRBV7-2,CASSLVPSGGTYEQYF,TGTGCCAGCAGCTTAGTTCCTAGCGGGGGAACCTACGAGCAGTACTTC
TRBJ1-1,-,-,TRBV5-1,CASSPGGEGLYTEAFF,TGCGCCAGCAGCCCGGGAGGGGAAGGGTTATACACTGAAGCTTTCTTT
TRBJ1-6,-,TRBD1,TRBV9,CASSLRQGNSPLHF,TGTGCCAGCAGCCTGCGACAGGGTAATTCACCCCTCCACTTT
TRBJ1-5,-,-,TRBV28,CASSLGQADQPQHF,TGTGCCAGCAGTTTGGGGCAAGCGGATCAGCCCCAGCATTTT
TRBJ2-7,-,-,TRBV5-1,CASTATGQTTSSYEQYF,TGCGCCAGCACCGCTACTGGACAGACCACTAGCTCCTACGAGCAGTACTTC
TRBJ1-5,-,TRBD1,TRBV2,CASSEGKSGGFYQPQHF,TGTGCCAGCAGTGAAGGGAAGTCAGGGGGCTTCTATCAGCCCCAGCATTTT
TRBJ1-1,-,-,TRBV7-9,CASSLGGGVEAFF,TGTGCCAGCAGCTTAGGGGGGGGAGTCGAAGCTTTCTTT
TRBJ2-5,-,TRBD2,TRBV30,CAWTRGLAGGGETQYF,TGTGCCTGGACACGAGGACTAGCGGGGGGGGGAGAGACCCAGTACTTC
TRBJ2-2,-,-,TRBV18,CASSTLITGELFF,TGTGCCAGCTCAACACTTATCACCGGGGAGCTGTTTTTT
TRBJ2-1,-,TRBD2,TRBV11-2,CASSSGGLAGRGAYNEQFF,TGTGCCAGCAGCTCTGGAGGACTAGCGGGGAGAGGGGCTTACAATGAGCAGTTCTTC
TRBJ1-1,-,-,TRBV5-1,CASSPGLNTEAFF,TGCGCCAGCAGCCCGGGGCTGAACACTGAAGCTTTCTTT
TRBJ2-3,-,TRBD2,TRBV29-1,CSVVAGGPTDTQYF,TGCAGCGTGGTAGCGGGGGGGCCAACAGATACGCAGTATTTT
TRBJ1-2,-,-,TRBV7-2,CASTNSPGAYYGYTF,TGTGCCAGTACTAATAGTCCGGGGGCTTACTATGGCTACACCTTC
TRBJ2-1,-,-,TRBV10-3,CAISEGGASSNEQFF,TGTGCCATCAGTGAGGGGGGCGCATCATCGAATGAGCAGTTCTTC
TRBJ2-3,-,-,TRBV6-1,CASSEGDTQYF,TGTGCCAGCAGTGAAGGGGATACGCAGTATTTT
TRBJ2-2,-,TRBD2,TRBV5-4,CASSLSSGGAYTGELFF,TGTGCCAGCAGCTTGAGTAGCGGGGGGGCCTACACCGGGGAGCTGTTTTTT
TRBJ2-1,once,-,TRBV19,CASSISPGVANNEQFF,TGTGCCAGTAGTATTTCCCCGGGAGTAGCCAACAATGAGCAGTTCTTC